This TCR beta chain derives from a study of blood T cell repertoires in COVID-19. Authors' processing steps: Amplifying reference gene primers gave estimates of nucleated cell counts. Method: immunoSEQ multiplex PCR; TCRdb's copy keeps in-frame clones and lacks some. That table supplies the V and J calls and clone size; D and trimming were determined from the DNA. The sample has about 300,000 clones, about nine tenths seen once. V was pared by 2 bases and J by 6 bases, with 4 bases of the junction left unmatched. This CDR3 comprises 14 residues. Per the germline V gene, CDR1 is MNHEY and CDR2 is SVGAGI. The Seattle patients joined while their infection was active and were tracked longitudinally afterward.

The TCR originated in a woman in her forties or fifties with COVID-19, enrolled during active disease. The source material was peripheral blood. The rearrangement uses TRBV6-5 and TRBJ2-7; 10 bases align to TRBD2. This CDR3 reads CASSYTSGIREQYF. CDR3 in DNA: TGTGCCAGCAGTTACACTAGCGGGATCCGCGAGCAGTACTTC.